This TCR beta chain came from a study of blood T cell repertoires in COVID-19. Background on the study: Collection of acute and convalescent COVID-19 samples took place in the United States, Italy and Spain. In each case, the material was cDNA or gDNA derived from T cells, B-cell-depleted T cells, or PBMCs.

Germline values: CDR1 MNHEY, CDR2 SVGAGI. Trimming shortened V by 5 bases and J by 6 bases, and 8 bases separated the two germline ends. The CDR3 totals 12 residues. The count of this clone is one. As handled by the study authors: Amplification from reference gene primers served as the basis for estimated nucleated cell counts. The method was immunoSEQ multiplex PCR; TCRdb's version includes in-frame clones alone and lacks a portion of them. Clone size and the V and J calls come from that table; the DNA yielded D and trimming. Among some 270,000 clones listed, around nine tenths were seen once. The J gene is TRBJ1-5, the V gene TRBV6-5, with a tentative D call TRBD1 (5 bases). The sequencing sample was made of peripheral blood. The TCR originated in a man aged 45-65 years with acute or convalescent COVID-19. The CDR3 loop is CASSLTGQPQHF. The CDR3 nucleotides read TGTGCCAGCAGTCTAACAGGTCAGCCCCAGCATTTT.